A selection of T cell receptor beta chains follows, all from one sample in a study of blood T cell repertoires in COVID-19. Only in-frame clones appear in the TCRdb table, and some are missing; sequencing was by immunoSEQ multiplex PCR. The sample includes some 400,000 clones, about 89% seen only once; the top ten take under 11%. The material sequenced was peripheral blood. Receptors originate from a woman in her twenties or thirties with COVID-19, enrolled during active disease. CDR3s include the opening cysteine and the closing phenylalanine or tryptophan. D genes are given only for firm matches. Clone size, where shown, is once, few, many, or a class for clones that have expanded.

J gene: TRBJ2-3; D gene: TRBD1; clone size: -; V gene: TRBV6-5; CDR3 DNA: TGTGCCAGCAGTCCCGACAGGGCCCCGACAGATACGCAGTATTTT; CDR3 protein: CASSPDRAPTDTQYF
J gene: TRBJ1-1; D gene: -; clone size: once; V gene: TRBV5-1; CDR3 DNA: TGCGCCAGCAGCCCTGGAGAGGTTGCTTCCGAAGCTTTCTTT; CDR3 protein: CASSPGEVASEAFF
J gene: TRBJ1-1; D gene: -; clone size: -; V gene: TRBV3-1/TRBV3-2; CDR3 DNA: TGTGCCAGCAGCCAAGGTGCGGGTACTGAAGCTTTCTTT; CDR3 protein: CASSQGAGTEAFF
J gene: TRBJ2-7; D gene: TRBD2; clone size: -; V gene: TRBV5-8; CDR3 DNA: TGTGCCAGCAGCTTCCGCACCTCGACTAGCGGGAGTAGCCACGAGCAGTACTTC; CDR3 protein: CASSFRTSTSGSSHEQYF
J gene: TRBJ1-5; D gene: -; clone size: -; V gene: TRBV7-9; CDR3 DNA: TGTGCCAGCAGCCCAGGCCGGCCGGATCAGCCCCAGCATTTT; CDR3 protein: CASSPGRPDQPQHF
J gene: TRBJ1-2; D gene: -; clone size: -; V gene: TRBV18; CDR3 DNA: TGTGCCAGCTCACCAAGGGGGAGAGGCTACACCTTC; CDR3 protein: CASSPRGRGYTF
J gene: TRBJ2-1; D gene: -; clone size: -; V gene: TRBV7-3; CDR3 DNA: TGTGCCAGCAGCCCGACTGGGACTGGAAATGAGCAGTTCTTC; CDR3 protein: CASSPTGTGNEQFF
J gene: TRBJ2-2; D gene: TRBD2; clone size: -; V gene: TRBV19; CDR3 DNA: TGTGCCAGTAGTGAGGGACTAGCGGGGGAGGCGACTCCCGGGGAGCTGTTTTTT; CDR3 protein: CASSEGLAGEATPGELFF
J gene: TRBJ1-5; D gene: -; clone size: -; V gene: TRBV15; CDR3 DNA: TGTGCCACCAGCAGCGCGGGGGGCAATCAGCCCCAGCATTTT; CDR3 protein: CATSSAGGNQPQHF
J gene: TRBJ2-7; D gene: TRBD1; clone size: -; V gene: TRBV10-3; CDR3 DNA: TGTGCCTCTGAACAGGGGGCGAACACCTACGAGCAGTACTTC; CDR3 protein: CASEQGANTYEQYF
J gene: TRBJ1-3; D gene: -; clone size: few; V gene: TRBV4-1; CDR3 DNA: TGCGCCAGCAGCCAAGGAGGGCGGATGGACACCATATATTTT; CDR3 protein: CASSQGGRMDTIYF
J gene: TRBJ2-5; D gene: -; clone size: -; V gene: TRBV3-1/TRBV3-2; CDR3 DNA: TGTGCCAGCAGCCTCCTTACAGCACAACAGAAGACCCAGTACTTC; CDR3 protein: CASSLLTAQQKTQYF
J gene: TRBJ1-5; D gene: -; clone size: -; V gene: TRBV6-6; CDR3 DNA: TGTGCCAGCAGCACAGGGCCTCAGCCCCAGCATTTT; CDR3 protein: CASSTGPQPQHF
J gene: TRBJ1-1; D gene: -; clone size: -; V gene: TRBV5-4; CDR3 DNA: TGTGCCAGCAGCTTGGGGGGAGGCACTGAAGCTTTCTTT; CDR3 protein: CASSLGGGTEAFF
J gene: TRBJ2-3; D gene: TRBD2; clone size: -; V gene: TRBV9; CDR3 DNA: TGTGCCAGCGGCCGGACTAGCCGCGCAGATACGCAGTATTTT; CDR3 protein: CASGRTSRADTQYF
J gene: TRBJ1-2; D gene: -; clone size: -; V gene: TRBV11-2; CDR3 DNA: TGTGCCAGCAGCTTAGGCCTCCAGGGAGGGAGAAGATATGGCTACACCTTC; CDR3 protein: CASSLGLQGGRRYGYTF
J gene: TRBJ2-1; D gene: -; clone size: -; V gene: TRBV10-1; CDR3 DNA: TGCGCCAGCAGTGAGGTGGACTCTCCCAATGAGCAGTTCTTC; CDR3 protein: CASSEVDSPNEQFF
J gene: TRBJ2-7; D gene: TRBD1; clone size: -; V gene: TRBV4-2; CDR3 DNA: TGTGCCAGCCGAAGAGGACAGGCGAACTCCTACGAGCAGTACTTC; CDR3 protein: CASRRGQANSYEQYF
J gene: TRBJ2-7; D gene: -; clone size: -; V gene: TRBV11-2; CDR3 DNA: TGTGCCAGCAGCCCCCCCGACAGTATCCCCTCCTACGAGCAGTACTTC; CDR3 protein: CASSPPDSIPSYEQYF
J gene: TRBJ2-3; D gene: TRBD2; clone size: -; V gene: TRBV27; CDR3 DNA: TGTGCCAGCACCCTGACTAGCGGACTCACAGATACGCAGTATTTT; CDR3 protein: CASTLTSGLTDTQYF
J gene: TRBJ2-4; D gene: -; clone size: -; V gene: TRBV28; CDR3 DNA: TGTGCCAGCAGTTTCGACAGGAGGAACATTCAGTACTTC; CDR3 protein: CASSFDRRNIQYF
J gene: TRBJ2-2; D gene: -; clone size: -; V gene: TRBV11-1; CDR3 DNA: TGTGCCAGCAGCAGACAAACTAGGGCGAACACCGGGGAGCTGTTTTTT; CDR3 protein: CASSRQTRANTGELFF
J gene: TRBJ2-3; D gene: TRBD1; clone size: -; V gene: TRBV7-3; CDR3 DNA: TGTGCCAGCAGCTCCTCAGGGGGAACAGATACGCAGTATTTT; CDR3 protein: CASSSSGGTDTQYF
J gene: TRBJ2-3; D gene: -; clone size: -; V gene: TRBV19; CDR3 DNA: TGTGCCAGTAGTATAAGGGTAGCGGCTAGCACAGATACGCAGTATTTT; CDR3 protein: CASSIRVAASTDTQYF
J gene: TRBJ1-6; D gene: TRBD1; clone size: -; V gene: TRBV18; CDR3 DNA: TGTGCCAGCTCACCCGCTCGGACAGGGGCGAATTCACCCCTCCACTTT; CDR3 protein: CASSPARTGANSPLHF
J gene: TRBJ2-3; D gene: TRBD2; clone size: -; V gene: TRBV10-3; CDR3 DNA: TGTGCCATCAGTGAAACCATTAGCGGGAGGCTCACAGATACGCAGTATTTT; CDR3 protein: CAISETISGRLTDTQYF
J gene: TRBJ2-2; D gene: -; clone size: -; V gene: TRBV28; CDR3 DNA: TGTTGTAGCGGAGTGAACACCGGGGAGCTGTTTTTT; CDR3 protein: CCSGVNTGELFF
J gene: TRBJ2-3; D gene: -; clone size: -; V gene: TRBV5-1; CDR3 DNA: TGCGCCAGCAGCTTGGCCAGTCTAGATACGCAGTATTTT; CDR3 protein: CASSLASLDTQYF
J gene: TRBJ2-7; D gene: TRBD1; clone size: -; V gene: TRBV6-5; CDR3 DNA: TGTGCCACCGGGACAGGGGGCATATACGAGCAGTACTTC; CDR3 protein: CATGTGGIYEQYF
J gene: TRBJ2-1; D gene: -; clone size: -; V gene: TRBV24-1; CDR3 DNA: TGTGCCACCAGTGATTTGCATCCGGAGCGAGGCAATGAGCAGTTCTTC; CDR3 protein: CATSDLHPERGNEQFF
J gene: TRBJ2-3; D gene: TRBD2; clone size: once; V gene: TRBV7-2; CDR3 DNA: TGTGCCAGCAGCCCCCCTAGCGGGAGGGCCGGTACAGATACGCAGTATTTT; CDR3 protein: CASSPPSGRAGTDTQYF
J gene: TRBJ2-1; D gene: TRBD2; clone size: few; V gene: TRBV28; CDR3 DNA: TGTGCCAGCAGTTTGAGCGGGAGGTGGAATGAGCAGTTCTTC; CDR3 protein: CASSLSGRWNEQFF
J gene: TRBJ2-1; D gene: -; clone size: -; V gene: TRBV12-3/TRBV12-4; CDR3 DNA: TGTGCCAGCAGTTTAGCGGGGGCCTACCGGCGGTTCTTC; CDR3 protein: CASSLAGAYRRFF
J gene: TRBJ2-3; D gene: TRBD1; clone size: -; V gene: TRBV5-1; CDR3 DNA: TGCGCCAGCAATCTACAGGGGGCCTTTAGCACAGATACGCAGTATTTT; CDR3 protein: CASNLQGAFSTDTQYF
J gene: TRBJ1-6; D gene: -; clone size: -; V gene: TRBV27; CDR3 DNA: TGTGCCAGCAGTTTTAACGGTAGTCCTTATAATTCACCCCTCCACTTT; CDR3 protein: CASSFNGSPYNSPLHF
J gene: TRBJ1-3; D gene: TRBD1; clone size: -; V gene: TRBV4-3; CDR3 DNA: TGCGCCAGCAGCCAAGATCCCGGGACAGCTGGAAACACCATATATTTT; CDR3 protein: CASSQDPGTAGNTIYF
J gene: TRBJ2-3; D gene: -; clone size: -; V gene: TRBV15; CDR3 DNA: TGTGCCACCAGCAGTCGCAGGGGGGTTATAGCAGATACGCAGTATTTT; CDR3 protein: CATSSRRGVIADTQYF
J gene: TRBJ2-7; D gene: -; clone size: -; V gene: TRBV4-1; CDR3 DNA: TGCGCCAGCAGCCAAGGAGCAGGGTCCTACGAGCAGTACTTC; CDR3 protein: CASSQGAGSYEQYF
J gene: TRBJ2-2; D gene: -; clone size: -; V gene: TRBV4-1; CDR3 DNA: TGCGCCAGCAGCCAAGAGGCAGGGAATACCGGGGAGCTGTTTTTT; CDR3 protein: CASSQEAGNTGELFF
J gene: TRBJ2-7; D gene: TRBD2; clone size: once; V gene: TRBV29-1; CDR3 DNA: TGCAGCGTTGGTCTAGCGGGAGTAGGTGAGCAGTACTTC; CDR3 protein: CSVGLAGVGEQYF
J gene: TRBJ2-7; D gene: -; clone size: few; V gene: TRBV3-1/TRBV3-2; CDR3 DNA: TGTGCCAGCAGCCAAAATCTCCTCCGCGAGCAGTACTTC; CDR3 protein: CASSQNLLREQYF
J gene: TRBJ1-1; D gene: -; clone size: -; V gene: TRBV30; CDR3 DNA: TGTGCCTGGAGTGCGGACAGGAACACTGAAGCTTTCTTT; CDR3 protein: CAWSADRNTEAFF
J gene: TRBJ1-2; D gene: -; clone size: -; V gene: TRBV27; CDR3 DNA: TGTGCCAGCAGTTACGGGGGTGATGGCTACACCTTC; CDR3 protein: CASSYGGDGYTF
J gene: TRBJ1-1; D gene: -; clone size: -; V gene: TRBV3-1/TRBV3-2; CDR3 DNA: TGTGCCAGCAGCCAAGGCGGGAACACTGAAGCTTTCTTT; CDR3 protein: CASSQGGNTEAFF
J gene: TRBJ2-1; D gene: -; clone size: -; V gene: TRBV11-2; CDR3 DNA: TGTGCCAGCAGCTTAGACCAGGGCGGTGAGCAGTTCTTC; CDR3 protein: CASSLDQGGEQFF
J gene: TRBJ2-5; D gene: TRBD2; clone size: -; V gene: TRBV11-2; CDR3 DNA: TGTGCCAGCAGCTTAGATCCCCATAGACTAGCGGGAGGCAGGGAGACCCAGTACTTC; CDR3 protein: CASSLDPHRLAGGRETQYF
J gene: TRBJ1-5; D gene: -; clone size: few; V gene: TRBV2; CDR3 DNA: TGTGCCAGCACCATCGGCGCCCGAGGGCCCCAGCATTTT; CDR3 protein: CASTIGARGPQHF
J gene: TRBJ2-2; D gene: TRBD2; clone size: -; V gene: TRBV6-6; CDR3 DNA: TGTGCCAGCAGAGAAAGCGGGAGGGACACCGGGGAGCTGTTTTTT; CDR3 protein: CASRESGRDTGELFF
J gene: TRBJ2-7; D gene: -; clone size: -; V gene: TRBV7-8; CDR3 DNA: TGTGCCAGCAGCCCGCGCTACGAGCAGTACTTC; CDR3 protein: CASSPRYEQYF
J gene: TRBJ1-5; D gene: -; clone size: -; V gene: TRBV6-2/TRBV6-3; CDR3 DNA: TGTGCCAGCAGTTACTCGACCAAGGGGGGCAATCAGCCCCAGCATTTT; CDR3 protein: CASSYSTKGGNQPQHF
J gene: TRBJ1-6; D gene: -; clone size: -; V gene: TRBV15; CDR3 DNA: TGTGCCACCAGCCCTCAGGGGCAGGGTTCACCCCTCCACTTT; CDR3 protein: CATSPQGQGSPLHF
J gene: TRBJ2-3; D gene: -; clone size: -; V gene: TRBV19; CDR3 DNA: TGTGCCAGTAGTAGACCCCAGGCCACAGATACGCAGTATTTT; CDR3 protein: CASSRPQATDTQYF
J gene: TRBJ1-3; D gene: TRBD1; clone size: -; V gene: TRBV6-1; CDR3 DNA: TGTGCCAGCAGTGAACCCGGACAGGGAGTTGGAAACACCATATATTTT; CDR3 protein: CASSEPGQGVGNTIYF
J gene: TRBJ2-7; D gene: -; clone size: -; V gene: TRBV2; CDR3 DNA: TGTGCCAGCAGTTTCCAGGGTAAACTTTACGAGCAGTACTTC; CDR3 protein: CASSFQGKLYEQYF
J gene: TRBJ2-3; D gene: -; clone size: -; V gene: TRBV2; CDR3 DNA: TGTGCCAGCAGTGAATACTTATTCGATACGCAGTATTTT; CDR3 protein: CASSEYLFDTQYF
J gene: TRBJ1-1; D gene: -; clone size: -; V gene: TRBV24-1; CDR3 DNA: TGTGCCACGGCACGTTCAAACACTGAAGCTTTCTTT; CDR3 protein: CATARSNTEAFF
J gene: TRBJ1-4; D gene: -; clone size: -; V gene: TRBV28; CDR3 DNA: TGTGCCAGCAGTGGAGGACAGATCCAAGAAAAACTGTTTTTT; CDR3 protein: CASSGGQIQEKLFF
J gene: TRBJ1-1; D gene: -; clone size: -; V gene: TRBV28; CDR3 DNA: TGTGCCAGCAGTTTGGGCCTGAACACTGAAGCTTTCTTT; CDR3 protein: CASSLGLNTEAFF
J gene: TRBJ2-1; D gene: TRBD2; clone size: -; V gene: TRBV5-1; CDR3 DNA: TGCGCCAGCAGCCAGGGGACTAGCGGGAGTTTGATCTTC; CDR3 protein: CASSQGTSGSLIF